The 9 T cell receptor beta chains presented below share a single source sample, sequenced in a study of T cell responses to AZD1222 COVID-19 vaccine. TCRdb keeps only in-frame clones here, not all; method: immunoSEQ multiplex PCR. The sample carries tens of thousands of clones, approximately 91% recorded once. Here the sequenced sample was peripheral blood, taken on day 0 of AZD1222 vaccination. The receptors were sampled from an adult in good health.

The chain links TRBV7-2 to TRBJ1-2; 7 positions agree with TRBD1. J gave up 5 bases and V 7 bases, and 7 bases lay outside the gene matches. The CDR3 is made up of 13 amino acids. Germline values: CDR1 SGHTA, CDR2 FQGNSA. Here the CDR3 reads CASTVTGAYGYTF. In nucleotides, the CDR3 is TGTGCCAGCACCGTCACAGGGGCTTATGGCTACACCTTC.

A single count supports this clone. This rearrangement joins TRBV19 to TRBJ1-1, with D unresolved. This CDR3 is built from 13 residues. With 2 bases removed from V and 2 bases from J, the gap between germline ends came to 6 bases. The germline V gene has CDR1 LNHDA and CDR2 SQIVND (reference sequence). CDR3 nucleotides: TGTGCCAGTAGTATAATGGATAACACTGAAGCTTTCTTT. Amino acid sequence: CASSIMDNTEAFF.

The V gene is TRBV10-3, the J gene TRBJ1-1, with D perhaps matching TRBD1 (5 bases). The V gene's germline CDR1 is ENHRY and CDR2 SYGVKD. The CDR3 covers 14 residues. Trimming took off 0 bases at V and 7 bases at J, with 12 bases between the two ends. Here the CDR3 reads CAISESVGTDEAFF. CDR3 nucleotide sequence: TGTGCCATCAGTGAGTCAGTCGGGACGGATGAAGCTTTCTTT.

The genes are TRBV28 and TRBJ2-4; 10 bases line up with TRBD2. V dropped 6 bases and J dropped 1; count of bases not matched to a gene: 12. The CDR3 contains 18 residues. Germline V gene lookup returns CDR1 MDHEN and CDR2 SYDVKM. The CDR3 is CASSRLAGSYGAKNIQYF. Written as DNA, the CDR3 is TGTGCCAGCAGCCGACTAGCGGGCTCGTATGGGGCCAAAAACATTCAGTACTTC.

This clone has only a few counts. V is TRBV27 and J is TRBJ2-2, with 8 bases identical to TRBD1. V was clipped by 6 bases and J by 4 bases; unmatched bases: 13. The CDR3 is 17 amino acids. Germline V gene lookup returns CDR1 MNHEY and CDR2 SMNVEV (reference sequence). In DNA, the CDR3 is TGTGCCAGCAGGCCTGACAGGGGTGGGTGGATCACCGGGGAGCTGTTTTTT. Amino acid sequence: CASRPDRGGWITGELFF.

The V call is TRBV27, the J call TRBJ1-1; D unresolved. The CDR3 runs 13 residues. V was shortened by 6 bases and J by 8 bases, with 16 bases between the two germline ends. CDR1 is MNHEY and CDR2 is SMNVEV in the germline V gene (reference sequence). DNA of the CDR3: TGTGCCAGCAGGGGAGCCCGGGCGGCAGAAGCTTTCTTT. It translates to CASRGARAAEAFF.

This chain joins TRBV19 and TRBJ2-7, with D possibly being TRBD1 or TRBD2 (5 bases each). CDR3 length: 15 amino acids. The germline V gene has CDR1 LNHDA and CDR2 SQIVND (reference sequence). V dropped 5 bases and J dropped 2 bases, with 16 bases sitting between them. The CDR3, as DNA: TGTGCCAGTAGTGGAATCTGGGACGGCCCCTACGAGCAGTACTTC. Protein product: CASSGIWDGPYEQYF. The entire variable domain, with the rest obtained from reference TRBV19 and TRBJ2-7, is as follows: DGGITQSPKYLFRKEGQNVTLSCEQNLNHDAMYWYRQDPGQGLRLIYYSQIVNDFQKGDIAEGYSVSREKKESFPLTVTSAQKNPTAFYLCASSGIWDGPYEQYFGPGTRLTVT.

The chain has TRBV15 and TRBJ2-1; 16 bases are shared with TRBD2. The germline CDR1 and CDR2 sequences are LNHNV and YYDKDF (reference sequence). The CDR3 is 18 residues long. V lost 0 bases to trimming and J lost 7 bases; unmatched junction nucleotides: 6. CDR3 region: CATSRDSGLAGGSNEQFF. The DNA of the CDR3 is TGTGCCACCAGCAGAGATTCGGGACTAGCGGGAGGGAGTAATGAGCAGTTCTTC.

This clone was detected only a few times. The chain joins TRBV5-1 to TRBJ2-2, with D perhaps matching TRBD2 (6 bases). Germline lookup yields CDR1 SGHRS and CDR2 YFSETQ. Trimming removed 4 bases at V and 8 bases at J, with 18 bases between. This CDR3 comprises 15 residues. The CDR3 DNA reads as TGCGCCAGCAGCCCTACCGGGACTTCGGAAGGGGAGCTGTTTTTT. It translates to CASSPTGTSEGELFF.